The present TCR beta chain was sequenced within a study of blood T cell repertoires in COVID-19. Study summary: PBMCs, B-cell-depleted T cells, or T cells provided the cDNA or gDNA that made up the material.

The study recruited people aged roughly 18 to 89 years across some 23 US areas. V lost 7 bases and J lost 1; bases outside the gene matches: 3. The CDR3 is 15 amino acids. Germline CDR1 reads MNHEY; CDR2 reads SVGAGI. Original analysis: From reference gene primer amplification, estimates of nucleated cell counts were derived. The assay was immunoSEQ multiplex PCR, and TCRdb's table has in-frame clones only and misses some. The V and J calls and the clone size are those of that table, but D and trimming were determined from the DNA. This repertoire shows about 230,000 clones, 89% found once; its top ten account for roughly 4%.

What was sequenced was PBMCs or T cells enriched from blood (not recorded which). This TCR was recovered from a woman aged 25 to 39 with acute COVID-19. The chain carries TRBV6-5 and TRBJ2-1; 11 positions match TRBD2. In nucleotides, the CDR3 is TGTGCCAGCACCTGGACTAGCGGGTCCTACAATGAGCAGTTCTTC. This encodes CASTWTSGSYNEQFF.